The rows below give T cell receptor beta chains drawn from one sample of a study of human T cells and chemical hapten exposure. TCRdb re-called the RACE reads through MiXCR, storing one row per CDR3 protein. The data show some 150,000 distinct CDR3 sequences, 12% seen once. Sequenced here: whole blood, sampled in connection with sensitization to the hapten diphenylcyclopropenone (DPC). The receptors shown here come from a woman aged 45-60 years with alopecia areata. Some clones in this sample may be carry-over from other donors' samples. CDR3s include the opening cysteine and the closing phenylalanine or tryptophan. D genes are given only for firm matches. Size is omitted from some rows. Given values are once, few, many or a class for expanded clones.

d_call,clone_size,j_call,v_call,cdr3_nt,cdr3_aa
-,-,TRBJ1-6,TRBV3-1,TGTGCCAGCAGCCAAGCCCGGGGTTCGAATTCACCCCTCCACTTT,CASSQARGSNSPLHF
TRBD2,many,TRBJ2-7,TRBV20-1,TGCAGTGCTAGAGATGGCGGGAGTGTCCACGAGCAGTACTTC,CSARDGGSVHEQYF
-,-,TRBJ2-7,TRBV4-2,TGTGCCAGCAGCCAAGCGGTGGGACCCACTTACGAGCAGTACTTC,CASSQAVGPTYEQYF
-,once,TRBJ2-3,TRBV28,TGTGCCAGCGGATATGCAGCGGATACGCAGTATTTT,CASGYAADTQYF
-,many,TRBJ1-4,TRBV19,TGTGCCAGTAGTCTTCGGCCAGGCGCAACTAATGAAAAACTGTTTTTT,CASSLRPGATNEKLFF
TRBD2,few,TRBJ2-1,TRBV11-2,TGTGCCAGCAGCTTAATAGCGGGCCCCAGCACGAATGAGCAGTTCTTC,CASSLIAGPSTNEQFF
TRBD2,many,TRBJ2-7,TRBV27,TGTGCCAGCGGTAGCGGGAGGGCCTACGAGCAGTACTTC,CASGSGRAYEQYF
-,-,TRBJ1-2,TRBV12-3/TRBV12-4,TGTGCCAGCAGCCCGCAAGCAGGGGCCCTTAACTATGGCTACACCTTC,CASSPQAGALNYGYTF
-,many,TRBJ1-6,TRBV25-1,TGTGCCAGCAGTGGGGACGGAAGCTCCTATAATTCACCCCTCCACTTT,CASSGDGSSYNSPLHF
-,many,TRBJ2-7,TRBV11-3,TGTGCCAGCAGCTTATCCAGCTCCTACGAGCAGTACTTC,CASSLSSSYEQYF
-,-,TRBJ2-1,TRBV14,TGTGCCAGCAGCCAAGGACGGGGTGAGCAGTTCTTC,CASSQGRGEQFF
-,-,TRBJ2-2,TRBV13,TGTGCCAGCAGCTTAGCAGGGCCCACCGGGGAGCTGTTTTTT,CASSLAGPTGELFF
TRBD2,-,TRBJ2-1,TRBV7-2,TGTGCCAGCAGCTGGGCTAGCGGGAGATCTGAGCAGTTCTTC,CASSWASGRSEQFF
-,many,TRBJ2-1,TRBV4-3,TGCGCCAGCAGCCAAGATCTTCCCGGGGCGGGGAAGAATGAGCAGTTCTTC,CASSQDLPGAGKNEQFF
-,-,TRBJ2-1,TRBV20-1,TGCAGTGCTCCCGGAGGCCCGAGCTCCTACAATGAGCAGTTCTTC,CSAPGGPSSYNEQFF
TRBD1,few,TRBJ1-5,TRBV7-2,TGTGCCAGCAGCTTAAGGGGACAGGGAACCCCCCAGCATTTT,CASSLRGQGTPQHF
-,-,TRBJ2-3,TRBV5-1,TGCGCCAGCAGAGAAATTAGCACAGATACGCAGTATTTT,CASREISTDTQYF
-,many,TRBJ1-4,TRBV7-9,TGTGCCAGCAGCTTAATCTCAGAAAAACTGTTTTTT,CASSLISEKLFF
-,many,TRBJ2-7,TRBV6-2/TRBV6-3,TGTGCCAGCAGTTACTCCCCGGACAGATTAGTTCGGCAGTACTTC,CASSYSPDRLVRQYF
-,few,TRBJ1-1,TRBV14,TGTGCCAGCAGCCAAGCCGGGGGGCGTACAGCTTTCTTT,CASSQAGGRTAFF
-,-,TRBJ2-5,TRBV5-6,TGTGCCAGCAGCTACAAAAGCGGGTACCAAGAGACCCAGTACTTC,CASSYKSGYQETQYF
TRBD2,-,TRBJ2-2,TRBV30,TGTGCCTGGAGTGTTTTGGCGGGGGGGACCGGGGAGCTGTTTTTT,CAWSVLAGGTGELFF
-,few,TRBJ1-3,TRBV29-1,TGCAGCACGCGTTCTGAAAACACCATATATTTT,CSTRSENTIYF
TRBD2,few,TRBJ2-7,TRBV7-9,TGTGCCAGCAGCGGGGGACTAGGCGGTTACGAGCAGTACTTC,CASSGGLGGYEQYF
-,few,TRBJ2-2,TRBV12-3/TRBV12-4,TGTGCCAGCAGTTTCTCGACAGGACCGAACACCGGGGAGCTGTTTTTT,CASSFSTGPNTGELFF
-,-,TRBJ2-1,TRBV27,TGTGCCAGCAGCCCCATGGCCTACAATGAGCAGTTCTTC,CASSPMAYNEQFF
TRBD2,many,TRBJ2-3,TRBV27,TGTGCCAGCAGCCCGATGCCTCCCCAGCCCGGACTAGCGGGAATGTATTTT,CASSPMPPQPGLAGMYF
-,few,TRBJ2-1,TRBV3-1,TGTGCCAGCAGCCATTCGACAGGTGAGCAGTTCTTC,CASSHSTGEQFF
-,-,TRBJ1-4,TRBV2,TGTGCCAGCAGTGAATTGACTAATGAAAAACTGTTTTTT,CASSELTNEKLFF
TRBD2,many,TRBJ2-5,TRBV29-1,TGCAGCGTAGCGGGACTAGCGGGAGAGACCCAGTACTTC,CSVAGLAGETQYF
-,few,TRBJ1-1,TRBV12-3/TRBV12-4,TGTGCCAGCAGTTTCGGGAAACAGGGGAACACTGAAGCTTTCTTT,CASSFGKQGNTEAFF
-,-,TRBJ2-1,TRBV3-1,TGTGCCAGCAGCCAACGGGGACTCTACAATGAGCAGTTCTTC,CASSQRGLYNEQFF
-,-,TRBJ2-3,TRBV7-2,TGTGCCAGCAGCCCGGAACAGGGCCATAGGACAGATACGCAGTATTTT,CASSPEQGHRTDTQYF
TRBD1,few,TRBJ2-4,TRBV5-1,TGCGCCAGCAGCTTGGGGGACAGGGAATTTCACATTCAGTACTTC,CASSLGDREFHIQYF
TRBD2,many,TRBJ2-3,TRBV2,TGTGCCAGCAGTCGAAGCGGACTAGCGGGACCCACAGATACGCAGTATTTT,CASSRSGLAGPTDTQYF
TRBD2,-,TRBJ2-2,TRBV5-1,TGCGCCAGCAGCTTTACTAGCGGGGCTAACACCGGGGAGCTGTTTTTT,CASSFTSGANTGELFF
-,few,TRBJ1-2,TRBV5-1,TGCGCCAGCAGCTTGCCGGGATTTAACTATGGCTACACCTTC,CASSLPGFNYGYTF
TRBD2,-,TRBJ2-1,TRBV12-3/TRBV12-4,TGTGCCAGCAGACGTAGCGGGGGGAGGGGGAATGAGCAGTTCTTC,CASRRSGGRGNEQFF
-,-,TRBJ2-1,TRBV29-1,TGCAGCGCGAGCCCCGCCGGCTACAATGAGCAGTTCTTC,CSASPAGYNEQFF
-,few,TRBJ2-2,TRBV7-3,TGTGCCAGCAGCTTAACTCCAGGGAACACCGGGGAGCTGTTTTTT,CASSLTPGNTGELFF
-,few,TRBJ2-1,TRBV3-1,TGTGCCAGCAGCCAATCACTAGTGATCAATGAGCAGTTCTTC,CASSQSLVINEQFF
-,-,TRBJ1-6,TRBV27,TGTGCCAGCAGTGAGCAGGGAGGTTCACCCCTCCACTTT,CASSEQGGSPLHF
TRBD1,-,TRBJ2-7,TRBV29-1,TGCAGCGTTTCCAAAGGGGGGACAGGGGTACGTTACGAGCAGTACTTC,CSVSKGGTGVRYEQYF
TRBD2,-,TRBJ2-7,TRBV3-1,TGTGCCAGCAGCCCTACGCGGACTAGCGGGAGTCGGGGCGAGCAGTACTTC,CASSPTRTSGSRGEQYF
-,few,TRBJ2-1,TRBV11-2,TGTGCCAGCACCCTCAGCGGAGATGAGCAGTTCTTC,CASTLSGDEQFF
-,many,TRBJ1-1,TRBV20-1,TGCAGTGCTAGAGATGTAGGACGGTTAAACACTGAAGCTTTCTTT,CSARDVGRLNTEAFF
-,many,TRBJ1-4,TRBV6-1,TGTGCCAGCAGTGTAAACAGGCGGAATGAAAAACTGTTTTTT,CASSVNRRNEKLFF
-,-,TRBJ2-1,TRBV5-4,TGTGCCAGCAGTTCGACTAGTGGCGCCTACAATGAGCAGTTCTTC,CASSSTSGAYNEQFF
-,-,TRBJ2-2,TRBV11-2,TGTGCCAGCACCAATGTTAGGCAACTGTTTTTT,CASTNVRQLFF
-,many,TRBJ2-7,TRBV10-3,TGTGCCATCAGTAGGACTGACGCTCCCTACGAGCAGTACTTC,CAISRTDAPYEQYF
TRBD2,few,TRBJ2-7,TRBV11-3,TGTGCCAGCAGCTCCGAAGGCGCGGGAGGGCCCTACGAGCAGTACTTC,CASSSEGAGGPYEQYF
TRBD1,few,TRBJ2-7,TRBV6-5,TGTGCCAGCAGTTCCAGGGGGCTCTACGAGCAGTACTTC,CASSSRGLYEQYF
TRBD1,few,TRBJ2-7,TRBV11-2,TGTGCCAGCACCGCACCTATCGGGGACAGAGGGGAGCAGTACTTC,CASTAPIGDRGEQYF
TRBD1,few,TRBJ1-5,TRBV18,TGTGCCAGCTCACCAGGGACAGGGGTTAGCCAGCCCCAGCATTTT,CASSPGTGVSQPQHF
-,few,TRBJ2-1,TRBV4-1,TGCGCCAGCAGCCAAGATCGGGACGCGAGCTCCTACAATGAGCAGTTCTTC,CASSQDRDASSYNEQFF
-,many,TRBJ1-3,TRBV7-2,TGTGCCAGCAGCTTGTGGCAGGGAGGTGGAAACACCATATATTTT,CASSLWQGGGNTIYF
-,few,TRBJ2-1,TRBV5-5,TGTGCCAGCAGCTACAGCCAGTTTGAGCAGTTCTTC,CASSYSQFEQFF
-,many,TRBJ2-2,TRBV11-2,TGTGCCAGCAGCGCGGGGACTGCGAACACCGGGGAGCTGTTTTTT,CASSAGTANTGELFF
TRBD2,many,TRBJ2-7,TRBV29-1,TGCAGCGCCCAGACTAGCGGGAGGCAGAACGAGCAGTACTTC,CSAQTSGRQNEQYF